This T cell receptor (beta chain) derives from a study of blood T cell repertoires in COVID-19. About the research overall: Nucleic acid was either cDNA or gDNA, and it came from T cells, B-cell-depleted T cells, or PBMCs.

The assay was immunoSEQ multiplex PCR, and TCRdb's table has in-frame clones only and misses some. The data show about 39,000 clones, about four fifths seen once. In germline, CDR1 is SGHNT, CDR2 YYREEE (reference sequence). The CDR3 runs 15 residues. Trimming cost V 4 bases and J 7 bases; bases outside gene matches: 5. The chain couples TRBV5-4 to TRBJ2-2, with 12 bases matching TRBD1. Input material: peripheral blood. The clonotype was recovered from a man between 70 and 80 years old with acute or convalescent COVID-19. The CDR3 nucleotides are TGTGCCAGCAGCCCGGGACAGGGGGCAAACGGGGAGCTGTTTTTT. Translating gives CASSPGQGANGELFF.